This TCR beta chain was identified during a study of chemoradiotherapy in HPV16-positive cancers (dated by TCRdb to 2021 to 2024). Turning to the overall study: Candidate HPV-specific T-cell clones and common TCR motifs were defined through functional T-cell assays on cells from a couple of HPV16-positive patients. The study set out to ask whether T-cell immunity against the HPV oncoproteins E6 and E7 changes over the course of chemoradiotherapy and whether that immunity affects survival. Next, the candidate HPV-specific TCRs and motifs were followed in TCR repertoires from around 90 patients with HPV-related cancers.

Remarks on this clone: There is no known antigen for this receptor. Per-base quality was not reported, and no clone a single base away is much larger than it.

General study outcomes and caveats: Expansion of candidate HPV-specific clones and E7-related TCR motifs was observed in the tumor microenvironment during treatment, whereas no such expansion was observed for non-HPV-specific T cells. Among HPV16-positive patients, expansion of HPV-responsive T cells during chemoradiotherapy was associated with better recurrence-free survival. The survival association was reported for HPV16-positive patients, and the functional definition of HPV-specific T cells was derived from only two HPV16-positive patients.

Library construction relied on the immunoSEQ multiplex PCR assay. Sourced from immuneACCESS, this table was stored by TCRdb with only in-frame sequences that have V and J called. A share of the clones is absent; for the studies checked, an unresolved V gene accounts for under half, and the remainder has no known explanation. Recorded for this sample are some 25,000 clones; around nine tenths of them occurred a single time. The top ten clonotypes cover roughly 20% of the sample. Because repertoires were sampled repeatedly during chemoradiotherapy, clonal expansion in the tumor microenvironment could be followed. CDR1 and CDR2, per the germline V gene, are SQVTM and ANQGSEA. From V the trimming removes 0 bases and from J it removes 5 bases, while the gene matches leave 7 bases of the junction unaccounted for. From the cysteine through the phenylalanine, the CDR3 covers 15 amino acids. The DNA shown is the 45-base CDR3, in frame from base 1.

The sample in question was blood, obtained from a patient who underwent chemoradiotherapy. Here the chain combines TRBV29-1 and TRBJ2-5; 9 of the junction bases match TRBD1. This TCR was sampled from a human donor with HPV-associated anogenital cancer. DNA sequence: TGCAGCGTTGAAGAATTACAGGGGGCCCGGGAGACCCAGTACTTC. The resulting protein is CSVEELQGARETQYF.